Following are 28 T cell receptor beta chains from one sample sequenced in a study of identical twins. MiXCR was run by TCRdb on the 5' RACE reads, yielding one entry per CDR3 protein. Here the sample spans some 600,000 distinct CDR3 sequences, about 7% being singletons. This sample was shared with a second study, whose subject was yellow fever vaccine responses in identical twins.

The source material was PBMCs. The receptors derive from a woman aged 18 to 35 in good health.

This clonotype was recorded a few times. This rearrangement joins TRBV10-3 to TRBJ2-2; D gene unclear. This CDR3 comprises 16 residues. Trimming cost V 4 bases and J 0 bases, with 12 bases left between them. The V gene's germline CDR1 is ENHRY and CDR2 SYGVKD. The DNA of the CDR3 is TGTGCCATCAGTGTCAGAGCGCCCGCGAACACCGGGGAGCTGTTTTTT. It yields the protein CAISVRAPANTGELFF.

The V call is TRBV7-9, the J call TRBJ2-5; no definite D call. The CDR3 loop spans 12 amino acids. Germline lookup yields CDR1 SEHNR and CDR2 FQNEAQ (reference sequence). V lost 6 bases and J 4 bases, leaving 9 bases between the germline ends. Here the CDR3 reads CASSNLRETQYF. DNA of the CDR3: TGTGCCAGCAGTAACCTTCGAGAGACCCAGTACTTC.

This chain connects TRBV5-6 to TRBJ2-7; TRBD1 matches 7 bases. CDR3 length: 14 amino acids. With V trimmed by 4 bases and J by 2 bases, 6 bases remained unmatched. Germline CDR1 and CDR2: SGHDT and YYEEEE. The CDR3 DNA reads TGTGCCAGCAGCGCCCGGGACAGACCCTACGAGCAGTACGTC. Translated, it gives CASSARDRPYEQYV.

This clonotype was counted at least ten times. The chain uses TRBV5-1 and TRBJ2-3; the D gene is possibly TRBD2 (6 bases). The length of the CDR3 is 17 residues. V was trimmed by 3 bases and J by 2 bases, leaving 19 bases between them. Germline CDR1 reads SGHRS; CDR2 reads YFSETQ. CDR3 coding DNA: TGCGCCAGCAGCTCTCGGACTGGAGGGTGGAACACAGATACGCAGTATTTT. Its translation: CASSSRTGGWNTDTQYF.

This clonotype was detected a few times. The chain links TRBV4-2 to TRBJ2-3, with no clear D. Germline loops: CDR1 LGHNA, CDR2 YNFKEQ. Deletions cut 4 bases from V and 2 bases from J, with 16 bases between. This CDR3 has 16 residues. The CDR3 spells CASSLPPGVSTDTQYF. The DNA of the CDR3 is TGTGCCAGCAGCCTTCCCCCTGGGGTATCCACAGATACGCAGTATTTT.

This clonotype has just one count. The chain is built from TRBV10-3 and TRBJ2-5; a possible D gene is TRBD2 (5 bases). The CDR3 is 14 amino acids. From germline, CDR1 is ENHRY and CDR2 SYGVKD. Deletions cut 8 bases from V and 5 bases from J, with 18 bases between. The CDR3 is CAIAGSPGRETQYF. The CDR3 DNA follows: TGTGCCATCGCGGGTAGCCCCGGTCGGGAGACCCAGTACTTC.

The chain joins TRBV12-3 or TRBV12-4 to TRBJ1-2; D ambiguous. Trimming pared 1 base from V and 6 bases from J, leaving 9 bases between. This CDR3 has 13 amino acids. CDR3 in DNA: TGTGCCAGCAGTTTAGGGGTGGGCGATGGCTACACCTTC. Encoded protein: CASSLGVGDGYTF.

This clonotype was observed a few times. The chain joins TRBV4-1 to TRBJ1-2, with 8 bases aligning to TRBD1. V trimming: 2 bases; J trimming: 8 bases; junction bases outside the gene matches: 10. The CDR3 covers 15 residues. The germline gives CDR1 MGHRA, CDR2 YSYEKL. In DNA form, the CDR3 reads TGCGCCAGCAGCCAACTAGGACAGGGATATGGCGGCTACACCTTC. Translation: CASSQLGQGYGGYTF.

The gene calls are TRBV20-1 and TRBJ2-5; weak D call: TRBD2 (5 bases). The CDR3 has 15 residues. Germline values: CDR1 DFQATT, CDR2 SNEGSKA (reference sequence). Trimming left V 0 bases short and J 5 bases short, with 16 bases between. The CDR3 here is CSARDGLAPSETQYF. The CDR3 region has the DNA TGCAGTGCTAGAGATGGGCTAGCTCCGTCTGAGACCCAGTACTTC.

In this sample, this clonotype turned up many times. The chain is built from TRBV3-1 and TRBJ2-3, with D unclear. The V end was cut by 4 bases, the J end by 1 base, with 9 bases between. CDR3 length equals 14 residues. Germline V lookup: CDR1 LGHDT, CDR2 YNNKEL (reference sequence). DNA for the CDR3: TGTGCCAGCAGCCTTAGACTCGGCACAGATACGCAGTATTTT. Translated: CASSLRLGTDTQYF.

The rearrangement joins TRBV4-1 to TRBJ2-1; 12 bases match TRBD2. The CDR3 is 17 amino acids. The J segment lost 7 bases and the V segment lost 2 bases, leaving 9 bases of the junction unmatched. Germline V gene sequence: CDR1 MGHRA, CDR2 YSYEKL. CDR3 DNA sequence: TGCGCCAGCAGCCAACCTACCACTAGCGGGAGGTGGAATGAGCAGTTCTTC. This gives the protein CASSQPTTSGRWNEQFF.

This clonotype showed up many times. J is TRBJ1-5 and V is TRBV27, with 10 bases identical to TRBD1. The CDR3 loop spans 17 amino acids. Germline V gene data show CDR1 as MNHEY and CDR2 as SMNVEV (reference sequence). The ends lost 10 bases at V and 0 bases at J; junction bases unmatched: 12. This chain's CDR3 is CATPLGTGENSNQPQHF. For the CDR3, the DNA is TGTGCCACCCCTCTGGGGACAGGGGAAAATAGCAATCAGCCCCAGCATTTT.

The chain has TRBV7-9 and TRBJ2-7; 8 bases line up with TRBD2. In germline, CDR1 is SEHNR, CDR2 FQNEAQ (reference sequence). The CDR3 is 17 residues long. The V gene end was trimmed by 5 bases and the J gene end by 2 bases; junction bases not matched to a gene: 14. The CDR3 nucleotides read TGTGCCAGCAGCCCCGGACTAGCAGGAGGCGGAACCTACGAGCAGTACTTC. It specifies CASSPGLAGGGTYEQYF.

The CDR3 DNA sequence: TGTGCCAGCAGCTGGTACAGGGGGAACACAGATACGCAGTATTTT. Its translation: CASSWYRGNTDTQYF. The chain carries TRBV7-3 and TRBJ2-3, with TRBD1 matching over 8 bases. Germline V gene sequence: CDR1 SGHTA, CDR2 FQGTGA. Losses at the gene ends were 4 bases for V and 2 bases for J; bases not matched to a gene: 5. This CDR3 has 15 residues.

This clonotype has ten or more counts. V is TRBV2 and J is TRBJ1-6, with 8 bases that match TRBD1. CDR1 is SNHLY, CDR2 FYNNEI, per germline. V was clipped by 5 bases and J by 9 bases; unmatched bases: 6. This CDR3 contains 14 residues. CDR3 amino acids: CASSPTGDSSPLHF. Here the CDR3 DNA reads TGTGCCAGCAGTCCGACAGGGGATAGTTCACCCCTCCACTTT.

The chain couples TRBV5-1 to TRBJ2-3; TRBD2 matches 15 bases. Germline V gives CDR1 SGHRS, CDR2 YFSETQ. The V gene end was trimmed by 4 bases and the J gene end by 5 bases; junction bases not matched to a gene: 5. The CDR3 covers 16 residues. This CDR3 reads CASSTGLAGGGDTQYF. In DNA, the CDR3 is TGCGCCAGCAGCACGGGACTAGCGGGAGGAGGAGATACGCAGTATTTT.

Many counts were recorded for this clonotype. V and J are TRBV10-3 and TRBJ2-3; a possible D gene is TRBD2 (5 bases). CDR3 length: 15 amino acids. Germline CDR1 is ENHRY and CDR2 is SYGVKD. The V end was cut by 6 bases, the J end by 0 bases, with 13 bases between. CDR3: CAIREGTDSTDTQYF. DNA for the CDR3: TGTGCCATCAGAGAGGGAACAGATAGCACAGATACGCAGTATTTT.

The rearrangement joins TRBV6-5 to TRBJ2-3, with D perhaps TRBD1 (6 bases). V lost 2 bases and J lost 2, with 14 bases in between. Germline values: CDR1 MNHEY, CDR2 SVGAGI. CDR3 length: 16 residues. The CDR3 is CASSYVIPGHTDTQYF. CDR3 sequence (DNA): TGTGCCAGCAGTTACGTCATTCCGGGACACACAGATACGCAGTATTTT.

In this sample, this clonotype turned up a few times. V gene TRBV12-3 or TRBV12-4 combines with J gene TRBJ1-6; D gene ambiguous. V lost 8 bases and J 6 bases, leaving 8 bases between the germline ends. This CDR3 spans 12 amino acids. The chain's CDR3 is CASGDLNSPLHF. The CDR3 DNA reads as TGTGCCAGCGGAGACCTTAATTCACCCCTCCACTTT.

A few counts support this clonotype. The chain joins TRBV6-1 to TRBJ1-1; D unclear. Looked up from germline, CDR1 is MNHNS and CDR2 is SASEGT. This CDR3 is 14 amino acids long. Deletions cut 8 bases from V and 0 bases from J, with 13 bases between. The CDR3 nucleotides read TGTGCCAGCTCGTGGAGTCACATGAACACTGAAGCTTTCTTT. As protein: CASSWSHMNTEAFF.

J is TRBJ2-7 and V is TRBV12-3 or TRBV12-4; possibly TRBD2 for D (5 bases). CDR3 length equals 13 residues. V was clipped by 4 bases and J by 6 bases, with 13 bases between them. CDR3 region: CASSSSDWGEQYF. Here the CDR3 DNA reads TGTGCCAGCAGTTCCTCGGACTGGGGCGAGCAGTACTTC.

The sample holds many counts of this clonotype. The chain links TRBV5-1 to TRBJ2-3; 7 bases match TRBD2. Per germline, CDR1 SGHRS and CDR2 YFSETQ. Germline trimming cut 4 bases from V and 1 base from J; bases unmatched to any gene: 3. This CDR3 is 14 amino acids long. As DNA, the CDR3 is TGCGCCAGCAGCGAAACTAGCGGCACAGATACGCAGTATTTT. Protein product: CASSETSGTDTQYF.

The sample holds many counts of this clonotype. The rearrangement uses TRBV10-3 and TRBJ2-1; possible D gene TRBD2, 6 bases. The V end lost 6 bases, the J end lost 4 bases, and 16 bases lay between the germline ends. Germline values: CDR1 ENHRY, CDR2 SYGVKD. CDR3 length: 15 residues. The CDR3 bases are TGTGCCATCAGCGGGGACCTAGGGACTTACAATGAGCAGTTCTTC. Protein sequence: CAISGDLGTYNEQFF.

The table lists this clonotype with a few counts. CDR3 sequence reads: CASRNGQGHNQPQHF. CDR3 sequence (DNA): TGTGCCAGCAGAAACGGACAGGGCCACAATCAGCCCCAGCATTTT. The chain carries TRBV6-1 and TRBJ1-5; 8 bases align to TRBD1. The CDR3 sequence is 15 residues long. V lost 6 bases to trimming and J lost 3 bases; unmatched junction nucleotides: 7. CDR1 MNHNS and CDR2 SASEGT come from the germline V gene.

This clonotype has more than one count but fewer than ten. The chain recombines TRBV7-9 with TRBJ2-1; 9 bases are a match to TRBD2. This CDR3 region has 17 residues. Looked up from germline, CDR1 is SEHNR and CDR2 is FQNEAQ (reference sequence). Trimming cost V 4 bases and J 3 bases; bases outside gene matches: 10. DNA of the CDR3: TGTGCCAGCAGCTCACGTGGGGGTAGCGGGGGCTACAATGAGCAGTTCTTC. This gives the protein CASSSRGGSGGYNEQFF.

This clonotype came up many times. This chain connects TRBV7-7 to TRBJ2-2; D unclear. This CDR3 spans 13 amino acids. Germline CDR1 reads SSHAT; CDR2 reads FNYEAQ (reference sequence). V lost 5 bases, J lost 3 bases, and 7 bases lay in between. CDR3 sequence: CASSGTDTGELFF. The CDR3 DNA is TGTGCCAGCAGCGGTACGGACACCGGGGAGCTGTTTTTT.

This clonotype was seen ten or more times. The chain uses TRBV6-1 and TRBJ1-5; no clear D gene. The CDR3 is 11 residues long. Trimming removed 6 bases from V and 5 bases from J, with 5 bases in between. Looked up from germline, CDR1 is MNHNS and CDR2 is SASEGT. CDR3 region: CASSGDQPQHF. The CDR3 nucleotides are TGTGCCAGCAGCGGAGATCAGCCCCAGCATTTT.

This clonotype was detected a few times. The V and J genes are TRBV4-1 and TRBJ1-1; TRBD1 might be the D (6 bases). The CDR3 is made up of 17 amino acids. The ends were cut back, 3 bases at V and 5 bases at J, with 22 bases in the middle. Germline CDR1 MGHRA, CDR2 YSYEKL. The CDR3 loop reads CASSHPFNRVRVTEAFF. In nucleotides, the CDR3 is TGCGCCAGCAGCCATCCCTTCAACAGGGTTCGGGTAACTGAAGCTTTCTTT.